The 23 T cell receptor beta chains presented below share a single source sample, sequenced in a study of tumor and adjacent non-tumor tissue in lung cancer. This sample's RNA came from whole unsorted tissue. The library came from three nested PCR rounds adapted from ARM-PCR protocols. One entry per CDR3 protein results from TCRdb running MiXCR on the multiplex PCR reads. Counted here are 100,000 to 150,000 distinct CDR3 sequences, about 66% occurring once; the ten biggest clones make up roughly 12%. The sample consisted of lung tumor tissue. All receptors come from a man aged 25-45 years with non-small cell lung cancer.

Concerning this clonotype: A junction boundary mismatches the germline segment, possibly from a read error. The rearrangement uses TRBV7-2 and TRBJ1-4; D might be TRBD1 (6 bases). Germline values: CDR1 SGHTA, CDR2 FQGNSA. The CDR3 is 14 residues long. CDR3 DNA: TGTGTCAACACCTCGACAGGTCTTAATAAAAAACTGTTTTTT. This gives the protein CVNTSTGLNKKLFF. Drawing the rest from reference TRBV7-2 and TRBJ1-4, the complete variable domain is GAGVSQSPSNKVTEKGKDVELRCDPISGHTALYWYRQSLGQGLEFLIYFQGNSAPDKSGLPSDRFSAERTGGSVSTLTIQRTQQEDSAVYLCVNTSTGLNKKLFFGSGTQLSVL.

The sample holds many counts of this clonotype. The chain uses TRBV20-1 and TRBJ2-7, with 9 positions matching TRBD1. CDR3 size: 14 residues. Germline V gene data show CDR1 as DFQATT and CDR2 as SNEGSKA (reference sequence). J lost 4 bases, V lost 2 bases, and 6 bases had no gene match. DNA for the CDR3: TGCAGTGCTAGACAAACAGGGGGCGGTTACGAGCAGTACTTC. Translating it yields CSARQTGGGYEQYF.

This chain links TRBV29-1 with TRBJ1-1; D remains ambiguous. This CDR3 is built from 12 residues. CDR1 SQVTM and CDR2 ANQGSEA come from the germline V gene. Trimming removed 3 bases from V and 3 bases from J, with 8 bases in between. CDR3 in amino acids: CSVEDGYTEAFF. The CDR3 DNA sequence: TGCAGCGTTGAGGACGGATACACTGAAGCTTTCTTT.

This clonotype appeared many times. The chain couples TRBV20-1 to TRBJ1-6, with no clear D. Looked up from germline, CDR1 is DFQATT and CDR2 is SNEGSKA (reference sequence). Deletions cut 3 bases from V and 7 bases from J, with 10 bases between. The CDR3 is 13 amino acids. CDR3 nucleotides: TGCAGTGCTAGGGAGGTTCGGAATTCACCCCTCCACTTT. Protein: CSAREVRNSPLHF.

This clonotype was recorded many times. The chain combines TRBV29-1 with TRBJ2-7; TRBD2 agrees at 8 bases. There are 14 residues in the CDR3. Trimming took 3 bases from V and 1 from J; bases not matched to a gene: 5. The V gene's germline CDR1 is SQVTM and CDR2 ANQGSEA. This CDR3 reads CSVDGGTSSYEQYF. CDR3 nucleotides: TGCAGCGTTGATGGCGGGACTAGTTCCTACGAGCAGTACTTC.

Comment on this clonotype: It may be a read error: a sequence one base away is much more abundant. The chain links TRBV6-2 or TRBV6-3 to TRBJ2-3, with D uncertain. Trimming cost V 7 bases and J 6 bases, with 17 bases left between them. Germline assignment: CDR1 MNHEY and CDR2 SVGEGT. The CDR3 totals 14 residues. CDR3: CASMPTSTWDTQYF. The CDR3 coding sequence is TGTGCCAGCATGCCCACCTCGACTTGGGATACGCAGTATTTT.

About this clonotype: An end of the junction differs from the germline gene, which may be a read error. The chain combines TRBV11-1 with TRBJ2-7; 8 bases fit TRBD1. The CDR3 is made up of 15 amino acids. Germline loops: CDR1 SGHAT, CDR2 FQDESV (reference sequence). The CDR3 DNA is TGTCCCAGCAGCCATGGACAGGGTGGGTCCTACGAGCAGAACTTC. Translating it yields CPSSHGQGGSYEQNF.

At least ten counts were recorded for this clonotype. This chain joins TRBV20-1 and TRBJ2-1; perhaps TRBD2 as D (5 bases). The CDR3 totals 14 residues. Trimming left V 3 bases short and J 1 base short, with 10 bases between. CDR1 is DFQATT and CDR2 is SNEGSKA in the germline V gene (reference sequence). The CDR3 sequence is CSARDFISYNEQFF. The CDR3 DNA reads as TGCAGTGCTAGGGACTTCATATCCTACAATGAGCAGTTCTTC.

As for this clonotype: Compared with germline, one end of the junction differs, possibly owing to a read error. In nucleotides, the CDR3 is TGTACAAGCAGCCCATGGGCGGGGCCGAACGGCTACACTTTC. Translation gives CTSSPWAGPNGYTF. J is TRBJ1-2 and V is TRBV11-2; a weak D match, TRBD1 (5 bases). Germline CDR1 and CDR2: SGHAT and FQNNGV. The CDR3 has 14 amino acids.

This clonotype was counted many times. The chain combines TRBV11-3 with TRBJ2-1; D is undetermined. Trimming took off 3 bases at V and 5 bases at J, with 8 bases between the two ends. Germline-derived CDR1 and CDR2 are SGHNT and YENEEA. This CDR3 has 13 amino acids. Here the CDR3 reads CASSFGPHNEQFF. The CDR3, as DNA: TGTGCCAGCAGCTTCGGACCGCACAATGAGCAGTTCTTC.

V is TRBV20-1 and J is TRBJ1-5, with D possibly TRBD2 on 5 matching bases. Judging by the DNA end, TRBJ2-3 fits better; the J call may be wrong. Germline CDR1 DFQATT, CDR2 SNEGSKA (reference sequence). The CDR3 runs 14 residues. Here the CDR3 reads CSARGQASNQSQYF. Here the CDR3 DNA reads TGCAGTGCTAGAGGGCAGGCTAGCAATCAGTCCCAGTATTTT.

This clonotype occurred once. This could be a read error, since a much larger clone is one nucleotide away. This chain connects TRBV12-3 or TRBV12-4 to TRBJ2-1; TRBD2 is a possible D gene (6 bases). The CDR3 consists of 14 residues. V was cut by 2 bases and J by 5 bases, with 10 bases left in between. The CDR3 DNA sequence: TGTGCCAGCAGTTTACTGGGACTTAACAATGAGCAGTTCTTC. Protein sequence: CASSLLGLNNEQFF.

The chain joins TRBV4-3 to TRBJ2-3; TRBD2 matches at 7 bases. Unmatched junction bases numbered 9, after V lost 1 base and J lost 2 bases. Germline lookup yields CDR1 LGHNA and CDR2 YSLEER. The CDR3 covers 17 residues. Here the CDR3 reads CASSQGGSGANTDTQYF. The CDR3 DNA sequence: TGCGCCAGCAGCCAAGGCGGGAGCGGGGCTAACACAGATACGCAGTATTTT.

On this clonotype itself: The junction departs from germline at one end; a sequencing error may be responsible. The gene calls are TRBV5-5 and TRBJ1-1; TRBD1 matches 7 bases. This CDR3 comprises 18 residues. CDR1 SGHKS and CDR2 YYEKEE come from the germline V gene (reference sequence). CDR3 nucleotides: TGTGTCAGCAGCTGGGACGAAATGGACAGGTCCATGAGCACTGAAGCTTTCTTT. Protein product: CVSSWDEMDRSMSTEAFF.

Note on this clonotype: A clone one base away is much larger, so this may be a read error. The chain has TRBV6-5 and TRBJ1-1, with D maybe TRBD1 (6 bases). With 2 bases removed from V and 7 bases from J, the gap between germline ends came to 11 bases. This CDR3 comprises 13 residues. CDR1 MNHEY and CDR2 SVGAGI come from the germline V gene. CDR3 residues: CASSYLGQSEAFF. Written as DNA, the CDR3 is TGTGCCAGCAGTTACCTCGGACAGAGTGAAGCTTTCTTT.

In the case of this clonotype: A read error may be the cause here, since a much bigger clone is one base away. The chain links TRBV20-1 to TRBJ2-1, with D perhaps matching TRBD2 (7 bases). Germline CDR1 and CDR2: DFQATT and SNEGSKA (reference sequence). This CDR3 region has 17 residues. CDR3 in amino acids: CSASHGGGRSSYKEQFF. CDR3 bases: TGCAGTGCTAGCCATGGCGGGGGCCGAAGCTCCTACAAAGAGCAGTTCTTC.

There are a few counts of this clonotype. V and J are TRBV4-1 and TRBJ2-1; D is possibly TRBD2 (6 bases). The CDR3 totals 16 residues. The V gene lost 1 base and the J gene lost 4 bases, with 14 bases spanning the gap. Germline lookup yields CDR1 MGHRA and CDR2 YSYEKL. The CDR3 spells CASSQGLGGRYNEQFF. The CDR3 nucleotides are TGCGCCAGCAGCCAAGGTCTGGGGGGAAGATACAATGAGCAGTTCTTC.

This clonotype was counted only a few times. It may be a read error: a sequence one base away is much more abundant. The genes are TRBV6-1 and TRBJ1-1, with D maybe TRBD1 (5 bases). The CDR3 totals 12 residues. From germline, CDR1 is MNHNS and CDR2 SASEGT. For the CDR3, the DNA is TGTTCCCAGGACATTATGAACACTGAAGCTTTCTTT. It is translated as CSQDIMNTEAFF.

This clonotype showed up just a few times. The rearrangement uses TRBV10-2 and TRBJ2-3; D remains unclear. The CDR3 extends over 11 amino acids. Trimming cost V 4 bases and J 5 bases, with 4 bases left between them. Per germline, CDR1 WSHSY and CDR2 SAAADI. CDR3 amino acids: CASSAVDTQYF. DNA for the CDR3: TGCGCCAGCAGTGCAGTAGATACGCAGTATTTT.

The gene calls are TRBV12-3 or TRBV12-4 and TRBJ2-6; TRBD2 agrees at 8 bases. CDR3 length equals 14 residues. With V trimmed by 6 bases and J by 4 bases, 2 bases remained unmatched. CDR3 nucleotides: TGTGCCAGCAGCGGGGGGGTCGGGGCCAACGTCCTGACTTTC. Protein: CASSGGVGANVLTF.

This clonotype appeared a single time. One end of the junction varies from germline; a read error may be responsible. This chain uses TRBV20-1 with TRBJ1-5; D remains ambiguous. Germline loops: CDR1 DFQATT, CDR2 SNEGSKA (reference sequence). This CDR3 has 14 residues. CDR3 nucleotide sequence: TGTAGTGCTAGAGCCGTGGCCAGAAATCAGCCCCAGCATTTT. It is translated as CSARAVARNQPQHF.

This clonotype came up a few times. A junction boundary mismatches the germline segment, possibly from a read error. The rearrangement joins TRBV4-2 to TRBJ1-6, with D tentatively TRBD1 (5 bases). Per germline, CDR1 LGHNA and CDR2 YNFKEQ. This CDR3 has 15 amino acids. DNA of the CDR3: TGTGCCAGCAACCAAGATACCCAGGGAAGGTCACCCCTCCACTTT. Amino acid sequence: CASNQDTQGRSPLHF.

A remark on this clonotype: The junction differs from germline at one of its ends, possibly a read error. V and J are TRBV20-1 and TRBJ2-7; D unclear. The CDR3 has 12 residues. Germline CDR1 DFQATT, CDR2 SNEGSKA (reference sequence). The CDR3 spells CNAPWIVYEQYF. The DNA of the CDR3 is TGCAATGCCCCCTGGATAGTCTACGAGCAGTATTTC.